The 32 T cell receptor beta chains below were found in one sample sequenced in a study of CD8 T cells in ankylosing spondylitis. TCRdb analysed the 5' RACE reads with MiXCR anew, one entry per CDR3 protein. The sample comprises roughly 180,000 distinct CDR3 sequences, 13% of which are singletons, and approximately 10% rests with the top ten. The sample taken for sequencing was blood, either unsorted or a sorted T cell fraction (not recorded which). The receptor set was obtained from a female donor with ankylosing spondylitis or in good health (not recorded which).

This clonotype was seen at least ten times. This chain uses TRBV5-6 with TRBJ2-3; D remains unclear. V was trimmed by 2 bases and J by 9 bases, leaving 10 bases between them. The CDR3 has 12 residues. Germline V CDR1 and CDR2: SGHDT, YYEEEE. The CDR3 DNA is TGTGCCAGCAGCTTACCTACGGTAACGCAGTATTTT. Translation gives CASSLPTVTQYF.

In this sample, this clonotype turned up many times. The rearrangement joins TRBV28 to TRBJ1-2; TRBD1 matches 7 bases. The germline V gene encodes CDR1 MDHEN and CDR2 SYDVKM. J gave up 2 bases and V 4 bases, and 7 bases lay outside the gene matches. The CDR3 spans 15 residues. The chain's CDR3 is CASSSAGTENYGYTF. DNA for the CDR3: TGTGCCAGCAGTTCTGCCGGGACAGAGAACTATGGCTACACCTTC.

The CDR3 here is CASSDSVAGGNEQFF. The CDR3 DNA reads as TGTGCCAGCAGTGACTCTGTAGCGGGAGGCAATGAGCAGTTCTTC. The chain couples TRBV6-4 to TRBJ2-1, with 10 bases aligning to TRBD2. Looked up from germline, CDR1 is MRHNA and CDR2 is SNTAGT. Trimming cost V 0 bases and J 6 bases; bases outside gene matches: 2. The length of the CDR3 is 15 residues.

This clonotype showed up just a few times. The chain joins TRBV11-2 to TRBJ2-2; D gene unclear. The CDR3 has 17 amino acids. Trimming removed 2 bases from V and 6 bases from J, with 19 bases in between. Germline loops: CDR1 SGHAT, CDR2 FQNNGV. The CDR3 DNA is TGTGCCAGCAGCTTACACTTTTCCCCGACTCCCCCCGGGGAGCTGTTTTTT. Translating it yields CASSLHFSPTPPGELFF.

The chain employs TRBV29-1 and TRBJ2-1, with 8 bases aligning to TRBD1. The germline V gene encodes CDR1 SQVTM and CDR2 ANQGSEA. V was clipped by 6 bases and J by 7 bases; unmatched bases: 8. This CDR3 has 13 residues. CDR3 amino acids: CSVRPGQVNEQFF. In DNA, the CDR3 is TGCAGCGTCAGACCGGGACAGGTAAATGAGCAGTTCTTC.

The J gene is TRBJ2-7, the V gene TRBV28; D possibly corresponds to TRBD2 (5 bases). Trimming took 5 bases from V and 3 from J, leaving 26 bases between them. CDR1 is MDHEN and CDR2 is SYDVKM in the germline V gene. CDR3 length: 18 residues. The CDR3 DNA sequence: TGTGCCAGCAGTACAATCCGGGGTTCCCTAAGGGCCTTCTACGAGCAGTACTTC. Amino acid sequence: CASSTIRGSLRAFYEQYF.

This chain connects TRBV28 to TRBJ1-6, with unresolved D. V gave up 6 bases and J gave up 5 bases, with 8 bases separating them. Germline V gene lookup returns CDR1 MDHEN and CDR2 SYDVKM. This CDR3 spans 13 amino acids. The chain's CDR3 is CASRELNNSPLHF. CDR3 nucleotide sequence: TGTGCCAGCAGGGAATTGAATAATTCACCCCTCCACTTT.

There are many counts of this clonotype. CDR3 region: CASSQLQGNTIYF. The CDR3 region has the DNA TGTGCCAGCAGCCAACTACAGGGAAACACCATATATTTT. This sequence joins TRBV4-2 and TRBJ1-3; no clear D. Germline CDR1 reads LGHNA; CDR2 reads YNFKEQ. This CDR3 has 13 residues. The ends were cut back, 2 bases at V and 4 bases at J, with 6 bases in the middle.

Many counts were recorded for this clonotype. V is TRBV5-8 and J is TRBJ2-5; perhaps TRBD2 as D (5 bases). V gave up 0 bases and J gave up 6 bases, with 15 bases separating them. CDR1 is SGHTS and CDR2 is YDEGEE in the germline V gene. This CDR3 region has 15 residues. CDR3 sequence reads: CASSLGGSDAKTQYF. The DNA for the CDR3 is TGTGCCAGCAGCTTGGGAGGGTCGGATGCGAAGACCCAGTACTTC.

V gene TRBV20-1 combines with J gene TRBJ2-3; 8 bases are a match to TRBD2. V lost 1 base, J lost 0 bases, and 12 bases stayed unmatched. CDR1 and CDR2 from the germline V gene are DFQATT and SNEGSKA (reference sequence). The CDR3 runs to 18 residues. The CDR3 nucleotides read TGCAGTGCTAGAGCGGGAGGGAGGGCCCTCACTAGCACAGATACGCAGTATTTT. Its protein is CSARAGGRALTSTDTQYF.

The gene calls are TRBV5-1 and TRBJ2-3; 11 nucleotides line up with TRBD1. This CDR3 has 16 amino acids. Per the germline V gene, CDR1 is SGHRS and CDR2 is YFSETQ. Trimming took 0 bases from V and 4 from J; bases not matched to a gene: 4. The CDR3 is CASSLGDRGGADTQYF. CDR3 DNA: TGCGCCAGCAGCTTGGGGGACAGGGGGGGCGCAGATACGCAGTATTTT. The full variable domain, with the rest looked up from reference TRBV5-1 and TRBJ2-3, is KAGVTQTPRYLIKTRGQQVTLSCSPISGHRSVSWYQQTPGQGLQFLFEYFSETQRNKGNFPGRFSGRQFSNSRSEMNVSTLELGDSALYLCASSLGDRGGADTQYFGPGTRLTVL.

At least ten counts were recorded for this clonotype. V usage is TRBV11-2 and J usage is TRBJ2-4, with D perhaps matching TRBD2 (5 bases). Trimming took 0 bases from V and 9 from J, leaving 9 bases between them. Germline lookup yields CDR1 SGHAT and CDR2 FQNNGV. The CDR3 has 13 residues. The CDR3 region is CASSLDRGGIQYF. Here the CDR3 DNA reads TGTGCCAGCAGCTTAGATCGAGGAGGCATTCAGTACTTC.

The gene calls are TRBV7-2 and TRBJ2-7; no clear D. CDR3 size: 15 residues. Trimming cost V 3 bases and J 0 bases, with 12 bases left between them. Germline V CDR1 and CDR2: SGHTA, FQGNSA. The CDR3 protein is CASSLKRANSYEQYF. DNA of the CDR3: TGTGCCAGCAGCTTGAAAAGGGCCAACTCCTACGAGCAGTACTTC.

This clonotype has a handful of counts. This chain uses TRBV6-2 or TRBV6-3 with TRBJ2-7, with 7 bases aligning to TRBD2. The CDR3 has 14 residues. V gave up 7 bases and J gave up 6 bases; unmatched junction bases: 12. Germline CDR1 and CDR2: MNHEY and SVGEGT. For the CDR3, the DNA is TGTGCCAGCAAGTTCCGCGGGAGAAGCAGCGAGCAGTACTTC. It translates to CASKFRGRSSEQYF.

The CDR3: CASTGRAVRAFF. The CDR3 DNA reads TGTGCCAGTACAGGCAGGGCAGTACGAGCTTTCTTT. This chain uses TRBV19 with TRBJ1-1, with a possible D match to TRBD1 (5 bases). Germline CDR1 LNHDA, CDR2 SQIVND (reference sequence). The CDR3 is made up of 12 amino acids. V was shortened by 7 bases and J by 10 bases, with 16 bases between the two germline ends.

Only a few counts were recorded for this clonotype. The chain recombines TRBV5-6 with TRBJ1-6; 7 bases are shared with TRBD1. V trimming: 5 bases; J trimming: 5 bases; junction bases outside the gene matches: 4. The germline gives CDR1 SGHDT, CDR2 YYEEEE. The CDR3 runs to 14 residues. The CDR3 DNA sequence: TGTGCCAGCAGAGCCGGGACAGATAATTCACCCCTCCACTTT. This sequence encodes CASRAGTDNSPLHF. Variable domain in full (rest from reference TRBV5-6 and TRBJ1-6): DAGVTQSPTHLIKTRGQQVTLRCSPKSGHDTVSWYQQALGQGPQFIFQYYEEEERQRGNFPDRFSGHQFPNYSSELNVNALLLGDSALYLCASRAGTDNSPLHFGNGTRLTVT.

The table lists this clonotype with many counts. V usage is TRBV24-1 and J usage is TRBJ2-1; 10 bases are shared with TRBD1. The J segment lost 3 bases and the V segment lost 4 bases, leaving 2 bases of the junction unmatched. The CDR3 is made up of 15 amino acids. Germline loops: CDR1 KGHDR, CDR2 SFDVKD. The CDR3 loop reads CATSDWTGGYNEQFF. As DNA, the CDR3 is TGTGCCACCAGTGACTGGACAGGGGGCTACAATGAGCAGTTCTTC.

This clonotype was counted many times. This chain uses TRBV14 with TRBJ1-3; no clear D gene. The V gene's germline CDR1 is SGHDN and CDR2 FVKESK. Trimming took 0 bases from V and 0 from J, leaving 9 bases between them. The CDR3 spans 16 residues. The chain's CDR3 is CASSQDLQSSGNTIYF. CDR3 DNA sequence: TGTGCCAGCAGCCAAGATTTGCAGTCCTCTGGAAACACCATATATTTT.

Only a few counts were recorded for this clonotype. The CDR3 sequence: CAITGENEQFF. The DNA for the CDR3 is TGTGCCATCACGGGGGAGAATGAGCAGTTCTTC. The rearrangement joins TRBV10-3 to TRBJ2-1; tentatively, D is TRBD2 (6 bases). Germline V gives CDR1 ENHRY, CDR2 SYGVKD. The CDR3 sequence is 11 residues long. The V and J ends lost 7 bases and 7 bases respectively, with 8 bases between them.

Many counts were recorded for this clonotype. The genes are TRBV4-3 and TRBJ1-2; D unresolved. Trimming cost V 4 bases and J 2 bases, with 8 bases left between them. Germline V gene sequence: CDR1 LGHNA, CDR2 YSLEER. The length of the CDR3 is 13 residues. This CDR3 reads CASSLVANYGYTF. The CDR3 nucleotides are TGCGCCAGCAGCCTCGTAGCCAACTATGGCTACACCTTC.

This clonotype was recorded at least ten times. The V gene is TRBV20-1, the J gene TRBJ1-1, with D hard to call. The CDR3 spans 13 residues. V lost 1 base and J lost 3, with 9 bases in between. Germline assignment: CDR1 DFQATT and CDR2 SNEGSKA (reference sequence). CDR3 protein: CSARGSVDTEAFF. The CDR3 DNA reads TGCAGTGCTAGAGGTTCCGTTGACACTGAAGCTTTCTTT.

This clonotype was observed a few times. The V gene is TRBV20-1, the J gene TRBJ2-1, with D possibly TRBD2 on 6 matching bases. V was pared by 2 bases and J by 0 bases, with 11 bases between. Germline assignment: CDR1 DFQATT and CDR2 SNEGSKA (reference sequence). This CDR3 has 15 residues. In DNA, the CDR3 is TGCAGTGCTAGACTCCGGGAGCTCTCCTACAATGAGCAGTTCTTC. Protein: CSARLRELSYNEQFF.

The rearrangement links TRBV5-1 to TRBJ2-7, with D possibly matching TRBD1 (6 bases). Trimming took off 3 bases at V and 4 bases at J, with 20 bases between the two ends. The CDR3 covers 16 residues. Germline V lookup: CDR1 SGHRS, CDR2 YFSETQ. The CDR3 DNA sequence: TGCGCCAGCAGCTCTGGCGGAAGGACAGCTTCTTACGAGCAGTACTTC. As protein: CASSSGGRTASYEQYF.

The V call is TRBV29-1, the J call TRBJ2-1, with TRBD2 matching 12 bases. V lost 5 bases, J lost 0 bases, and 8 bases stayed unmatched. Germline values: CDR1 SQVTM, CDR2 ANQGSEA. The CDR3 totals 17 residues. The DNA for the CDR3 is TGCAGCGTTCGACTAGCGGGAGAGCCTCGCTCCTACAATGAGCAGTTCTTC. Amino acid sequence: CSVRLAGEPRSYNEQFF.

This clonotype was detected ten times or more. This chain connects TRBV12-3 or TRBV12-4 to TRBJ2-2; no firm D call. The V gene lost 5 bases and the J gene lost 1 base, with 8 bases spanning the gap. The CDR3 contains 14 residues. The CDR3 DNA reads as TGTGCCAGCAGTCCAGAGGTGAACACCGGGGAGCTGTTTTTT. This gives the protein CASSPEVNTGELFF.

This chain uses TRBV30 with TRBJ1-2, with a weak D call TRBD1 (5 bases). This CDR3 spans 12 amino acids. Germline CDR1 is GTSNPN and CDR2 is SVGIG (reference sequence). V dropped 3 bases and J dropped 7 bases, with 12 bases sitting between them. The CDR3 region has the DNA TGTGCCTGGAGGGCAGGGACCGCTGGCTACACCTTC. Translating gives CAWRAGTAGYTF.

This chain uses TRBV12-3 or TRBV12-4 with TRBJ1-6, with a tentative D call TRBD1 (5 bases). The CDR3 has 14 residues. Trimming removed 2 bases from V and 15 bases from J, with 17 bases in between. The CDR3 DNA is TGTGCCAGCAGTTTATCCAGGGAGAATCCACTCCTCCACTTT. The encoded protein is CASSLSRENPLLHF.

This clonotype was detected a few times. The chain joins TRBV7-9 to TRBJ2-6; weak D call: TRBD2 (6 bases). With 6 bases removed from V and 0 bases from J, the gap between germline ends came to 9 bases. The CDR3 spans 15 residues. In germline, CDR1 is SEHNR, CDR2 FQNEAQ (reference sequence). CDR3 sequence (DNA): TGTGCCAGCAGTGACGGGAGCTCTGGGGCCAACGTCCTGACTTTC. It is translated as CASSDGSSGANVLTF.

The chain recombines TRBV2 with TRBJ2-1; tentative D call: TRBD2 (6 bases). V lost 5 bases and J lost 0, with 14 bases in between. CDR3 length: 16 amino acids. The V gene's germline CDR1 is SNHLY and CDR2 FYNNEI. The CDR3 region is CASSLLARSSYNEQFF. The CDR3 nucleotides are TGTGCCAGCAGTCTTCTAGCGAGGAGCTCCTACAATGAGCAGTTCTTC.

The rearrangement links TRBV20-1 to TRBJ1-3, with a weak D call TRBD1 (5 bases). Trimming took 7 bases from V and 0 from J, leaving 7 bases between them. CDR3 length: 12 residues. Germline assignment: CDR1 DFQATT and CDR2 SNEGSKA (reference sequence). CDR3 in amino acids: CSVGVSGNTIYF. The CDR3 DNA sequence: TGCAGTGTAGGGGTCTCTGGAAACACCATATATTTT.

Many counts were recorded for this clonotype. The chain uses TRBV6-1 and TRBJ2-7; no reliable D call. V lost 5 bases and J 1 base, leaving 12 bases between the germline ends. Looked up from germline, CDR1 is MNHNS and CDR2 is SASEGT. The CDR3 is 14 amino acids. The CDR3 DNA is TGTGCCAGCAGTCTGACAACTACATCCTACGAGCAGTACTTC. Translation gives CASSLTTTSYEQYF.

This clonotype was seen at least ten times. This chain joins TRBV7-2 and TRBJ1-2; unclear D gene. Trimming left V 5 bases short and J 3 bases short, with 13 bases between. Germline V gene data show CDR1 as SGHTA and CDR2 as FQGNSA. The CDR3 has 14 residues. The CDR3 sequence: CASSPSWSDYGYTF. The CDR3 nucleotides read TGTGCCAGCAGCCCCTCGTGGTCGGACTATGGCTACACCTTC.